This T cell receptor beta chain came from a study of PD-1 blockade in classical Hodgkin lymphoma. The repertoire was sequenced with immunoSEQ multiplex PCR; TCRdb's copy has only in-frame clones and lacks some. The sample records about 9,800 clones, under 80% being singletons. Time point meaning: cycle 4 day 1 (C4D1), after 6 weeks of nivolumab. Every single patient, without exception, relapsed after autologous stem cell transplantation, and brentuximab vedotin exposure varied. Investigators obtained CD8+ T cells from thawed PBMCs by magnetic negative selection. The ends lost 3 bases at V and 4 bases at J; junction bases unmatched: 6. The CDR3 is made up of 16 amino acids. Germline assignment: CDR1 SEHNR and CDR2 FQNEAQ (reference sequence).

The chain is built from TRBV7-9 and TRBJ1-3, with 10 bases fitting TRBD1. The sequence was collected from a human donor with classical Hodgkin lymphoma. The sample here was CD8+ T cells from blood, taken before the fourth cycle of nivolumab. Written as DNA, the CDR3 is TGTGCCAGCAGCTTCAGACAGGGGGCGCACGGAAACACCATATATTTT. Translating it yields CASSFRQGAHGNTIYF.